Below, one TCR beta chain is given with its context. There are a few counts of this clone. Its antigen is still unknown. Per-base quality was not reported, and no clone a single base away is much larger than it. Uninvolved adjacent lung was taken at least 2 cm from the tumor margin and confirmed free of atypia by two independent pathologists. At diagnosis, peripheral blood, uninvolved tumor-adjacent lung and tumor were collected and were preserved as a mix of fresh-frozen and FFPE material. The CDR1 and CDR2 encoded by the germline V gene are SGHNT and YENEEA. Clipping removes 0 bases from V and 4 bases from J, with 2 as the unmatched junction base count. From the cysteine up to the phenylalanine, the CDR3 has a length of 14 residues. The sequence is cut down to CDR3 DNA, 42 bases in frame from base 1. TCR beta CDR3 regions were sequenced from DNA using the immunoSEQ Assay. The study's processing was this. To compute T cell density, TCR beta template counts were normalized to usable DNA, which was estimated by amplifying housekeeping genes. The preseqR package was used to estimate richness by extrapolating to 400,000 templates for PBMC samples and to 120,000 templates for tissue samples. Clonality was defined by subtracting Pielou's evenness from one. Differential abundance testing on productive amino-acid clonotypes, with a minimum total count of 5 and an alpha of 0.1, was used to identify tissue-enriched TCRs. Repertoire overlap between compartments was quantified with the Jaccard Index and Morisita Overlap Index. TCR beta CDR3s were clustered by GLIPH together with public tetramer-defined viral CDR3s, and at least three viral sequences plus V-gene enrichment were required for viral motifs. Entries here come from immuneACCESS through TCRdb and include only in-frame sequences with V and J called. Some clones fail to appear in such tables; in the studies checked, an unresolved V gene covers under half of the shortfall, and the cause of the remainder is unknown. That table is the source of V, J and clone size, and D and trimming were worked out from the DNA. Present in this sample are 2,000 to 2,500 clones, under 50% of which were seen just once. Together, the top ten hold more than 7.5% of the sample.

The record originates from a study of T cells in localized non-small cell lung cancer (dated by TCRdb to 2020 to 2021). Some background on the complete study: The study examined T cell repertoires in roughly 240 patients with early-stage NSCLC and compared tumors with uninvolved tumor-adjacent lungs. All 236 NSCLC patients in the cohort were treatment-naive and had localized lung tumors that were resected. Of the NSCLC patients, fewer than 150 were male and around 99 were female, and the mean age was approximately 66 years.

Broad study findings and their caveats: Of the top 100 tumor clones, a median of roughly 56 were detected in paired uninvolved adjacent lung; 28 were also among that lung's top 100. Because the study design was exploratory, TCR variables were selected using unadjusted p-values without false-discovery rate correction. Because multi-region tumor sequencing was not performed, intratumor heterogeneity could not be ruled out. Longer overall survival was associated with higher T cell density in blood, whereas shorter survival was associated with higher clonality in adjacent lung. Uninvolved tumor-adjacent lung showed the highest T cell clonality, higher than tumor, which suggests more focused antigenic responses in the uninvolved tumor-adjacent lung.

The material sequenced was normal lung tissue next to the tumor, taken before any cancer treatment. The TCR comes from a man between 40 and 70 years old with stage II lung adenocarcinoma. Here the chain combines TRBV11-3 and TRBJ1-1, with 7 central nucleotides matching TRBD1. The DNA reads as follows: TGTGCCAGCAGCTTAGACAGGGGGGGCACTGAAGCTTTCTTT. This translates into CASSLDRGGTEAFF.